This T cell receptor (beta chain) comes out of a study of T cells in Graves' hyperthyroidism and ophthalmopathy. Study findings and constraints: Blood also showed most of the thyroid clonotypes that were expanded above 0.001.

Only a few counts were recorded for this clonotype. What it binds is not known. The CDR3 has 14 residues. In germline, CDR1 is SGHVS, CDR2 FQNEAQ. V was trimmed by 5 bases and J by 1 base, leaving 12 bases between them. Amplification yielded TCR beta CDR3 regions, with RNA transcripts as the source. HTBI primers were used for first-round RT-PCR of the TCR CDR3. A single record per CDR3 protein comes from TCRdb applying MiXCR to the multiplex PCR reads. The data hold fewer than 750,000 distinct CDR3 sequences, with roughly 15% observed a single time. This chain joins TRBV7-8 and TRBJ2-7; no definite D call. This TCR was recovered from a woman between 40 and 50 years old with Graves' ophthalmopathy. The sample was blood. The CDR3 DNA reads as TGTGCCAGCAGCCCCGGGCGGCTTTCCTACGAGCAGTACTTC. Protein sequence: CASSPGRLSYEQYF.